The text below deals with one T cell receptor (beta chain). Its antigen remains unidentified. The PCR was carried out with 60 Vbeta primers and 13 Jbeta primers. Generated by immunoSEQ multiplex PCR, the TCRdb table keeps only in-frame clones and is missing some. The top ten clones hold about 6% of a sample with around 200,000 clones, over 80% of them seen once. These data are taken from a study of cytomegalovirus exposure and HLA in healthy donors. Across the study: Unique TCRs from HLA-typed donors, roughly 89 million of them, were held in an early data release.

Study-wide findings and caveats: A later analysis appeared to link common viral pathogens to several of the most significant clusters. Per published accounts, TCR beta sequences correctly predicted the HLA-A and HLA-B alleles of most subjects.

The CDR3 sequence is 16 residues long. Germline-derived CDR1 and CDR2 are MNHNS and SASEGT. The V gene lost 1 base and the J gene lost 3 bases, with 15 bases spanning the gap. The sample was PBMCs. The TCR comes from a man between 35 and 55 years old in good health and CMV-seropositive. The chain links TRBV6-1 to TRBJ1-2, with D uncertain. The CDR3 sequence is CASSEGRSASDYGYTF. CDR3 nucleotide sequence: TGTGCCAGCAGTGAAGGGAGATCCGCATCAGACTATGGCTACACCTTC.